Each of the 8 T cell receptor beta chains below was sequenced from the same sample in a study of T cell changes during pregnancy in multiple sclerosis. Here immunoSEQ multiplex PCR was the method, and the copy in TCRdb shows in-frame clones only, minus some. The table records around 44,000 clones, 94% of them present only once. Specimen: CD8+ T cells from peripheral blood mononuclear cells, collected in the third trimester of pregnancy. The receptors were sampled from a female donor with multiple sclerosis, enrolled in a pregnancy study.

J is TRBJ2-6 and V is TRBV14; possible D gene TRBD2, 6 bases. Trimming removed 4 bases from V and 0 bases from J, with 19 bases in between. There are 19 residues in the CDR3. CDR1 is SGHDN and CDR2 is FVKESK in the germline V gene. This CDR3 is CASSPEWRGLSSGANVLTF. Written as DNA, the CDR3 is TGTGCCAGCAGCCCCGAGTGGCGGGGTTTAAGCTCTGGGGCCAACGTCCTGACTTTC.

V usage is TRBV5-6 and J usage is TRBJ1-3, with D perhaps TRBD1 (6 bases). This CDR3 spans 17 amino acids. The V gene lost 1 base and the J gene lost 7 bases, with 21 bases spanning the gap. CDR1 and CDR2 (germline): SGHDT, YYEEEE. Here the CDR3 DNA reads TGTGCCAGCAGCTTGTCTGGCAGGGGCTCGAGGCGGAACACCATATATTTT. Its protein product is CASSLSGRGSRRNTIYF. The entire variable domain, with the rest obtained from reference TRBV5-6 and TRBJ1-3, is as follows: DAGVTQSPTHLIKTRGQQVTLRCSPKSGHDTVSWYQQALGQGPQFIFQYYEEEERQRGNFPDRFSGHQFPNYSSELNVNALLLGDSALYLCASSLSGRGSRRNTIYFGEGSWLTVV.

This rearrangement joins TRBV7-6 to TRBJ2-3; possibly TRBD2 for D (6 bases). V was clipped by 5 bases and J by 4 bases, with 16 bases between them. CDR3 length: 15 amino acids. Germline CDR1 is SGHVS and CDR2 is FNYEAQ. CDR3 DNA sequence: TGTGCCAGCAGCGCCACCTGGGGGGTGGCAGATACGCAGTATTTT. It is translated as CASSATWGVADTQYF.

The chain's CDR3 is CSVLGSPNYGYTF. As DNA, the CDR3 is TGCAGCGTGTTGGGGAGCCCTAACTATGGCTACACCTTC. The chain couples TRBV29-1 to TRBJ1-2; no definite D call. This CDR3 has 13 amino acids. Deletions cut 6 bases from V and 0 bases from J, with 11 bases between. Germline CDR1 SQVTM, CDR2 ANQGSEA.

This clone was seen a single time. The J gene is TRBJ2-1, the V gene TRBV7-9; no clear D. Germline CDR1 reads SEHNR; CDR2 reads FQNEAQ (reference sequence). The CDR3 runs to 13 residues. V was trimmed by 5 bases and J by 0 bases, leaving 5 bases between them. The CDR3 is CASSLSSYNEQFF. Here the CDR3 DNA reads TGTGCCAGCAGCCTGAGCTCCTACAATGAGCAGTTCTTC.

The chain recombines TRBV5-1 with TRBJ1-1; D might be TRBD1 (5 bases). The CDR3 has 15 residues. Looked up from germline, CDR1 is SGHRS and CDR2 is YFSETQ. The V end was cut by 0 bases, the J end by 4 bases, with 13 bases between. CDR3 nucleotides: TGCGCCAGCAGCTTGGGTGGCAGTGGGGCCACTGAAGCTTTCTTT. It codes for CASSLGGSGATEAFF.

This clone was counted a single time. The chain employs TRBV7-8 and TRBJ2-2, with TRBD1 identical over 7 bases. Germline loops: CDR1 SGHVS, CDR2 FQNEAQ. The CDR3 runs 16 residues. The V gene end was trimmed by 1 base and the J gene end by 6 bases; junction bases not matched to a gene: 8. CDR3 sequence (DNA): TGTGCCAGCAGCTTAGAGGGGGCCTTGAGCGCCGGGGAGCTGTTTTTT. Amino acids: CASSLEGALSAGELFF.

The chain links TRBV19 to TRBJ2-7; TRBD1 matches 7 bases. Germline V gene lookup returns CDR1 LNHDA and CDR2 SQIVND (reference sequence). This CDR3 is built from 14 residues. J lost 2 bases, V lost 5 bases, and 6 bases had no gene match. CDR3 nucleotides: TGTGCCAGTAGTCCCTGGACAGGTGCCTACGAGCAGTACTTC. This gives the protein CASSPWTGAYEQYF. Full variable domain (missing parts from reference TRBV19 and TRBJ2-7): DGGITQSPKYLFRKEGQNVTLSCEQNLNHDAMYWYRQDPGQGLRLIYYSQIVNDFQKGDIAEGYSVSREKKESFPLTVTSAQKNPTAFYLCASSPWTGAYEQYFGPGTRLTVT.